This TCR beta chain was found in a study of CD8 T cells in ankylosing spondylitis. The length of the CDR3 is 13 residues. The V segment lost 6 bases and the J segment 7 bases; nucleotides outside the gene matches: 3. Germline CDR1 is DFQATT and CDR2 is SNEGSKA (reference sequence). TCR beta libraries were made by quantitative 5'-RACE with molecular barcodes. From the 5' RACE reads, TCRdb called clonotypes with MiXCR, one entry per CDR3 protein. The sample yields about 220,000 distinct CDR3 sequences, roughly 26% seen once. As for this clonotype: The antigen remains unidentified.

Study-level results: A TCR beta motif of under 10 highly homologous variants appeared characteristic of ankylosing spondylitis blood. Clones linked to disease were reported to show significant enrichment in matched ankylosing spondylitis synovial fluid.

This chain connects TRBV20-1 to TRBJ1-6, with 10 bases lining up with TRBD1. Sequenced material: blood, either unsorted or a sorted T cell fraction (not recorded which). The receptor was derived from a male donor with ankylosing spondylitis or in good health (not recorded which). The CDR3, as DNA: TGCAGTGCAACGGACAGGGGGAATTCACCCCTCCACTTT. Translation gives CSATDRGNSPLHF.